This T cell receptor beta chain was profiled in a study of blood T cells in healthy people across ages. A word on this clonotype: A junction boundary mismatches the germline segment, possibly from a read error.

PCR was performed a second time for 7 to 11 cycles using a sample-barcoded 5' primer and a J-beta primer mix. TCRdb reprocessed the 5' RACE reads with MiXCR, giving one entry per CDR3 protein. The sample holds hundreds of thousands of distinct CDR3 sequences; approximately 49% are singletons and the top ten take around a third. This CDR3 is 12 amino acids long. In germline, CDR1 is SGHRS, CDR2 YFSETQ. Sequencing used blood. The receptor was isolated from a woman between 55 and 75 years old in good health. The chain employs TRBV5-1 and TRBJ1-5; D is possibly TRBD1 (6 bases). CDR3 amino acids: CAGSLSGQPQHF. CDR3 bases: TGCGCCGGCAGTTTATCAGGACAGCCCCAACATTTT.